This T cell receptor beta chain is from a study of T-cell reconstitution after alpha-beta-depleted transplantation in children. This clonotype was detected ten times or more. What it recognizes is unknown. Preparation of the TCRbeta library involved a method that used unique molecular identifiers. TCRdb analysed the PCR reads with MiXCR anew, one entry per CDR3 protein. The sample holds hundreds of thousands of distinct CDR3 sequences, less than 9% seen once. Study results and limitations: At one year after transplant, newly produced T cells mostly accounted for T-cell counts and diversity. Some patients' high day-60 TCRbeta diversity was traced to surviving recipient T cells and thymic progenitors. About two months after transplant, alpha-beta T cells reportedly came from several hundred expanded graft clones.

CDR3 length: 17 amino acids. V gave up 6 bases and J gave up 3 bases, with 21 bases separating them. Source: PBMCs, mostly from graft donor cells, taken 180 days after TCRalphabeta/CD19-depleted stem cell transplant. The chain links TRBV12-3 or TRBV12-4 to TRBJ1-5; D gene uncertain. This clonotype was obtained from a male patient between 5 and 17 years old who had a stem cell transplant for acute lymphoblastic leukemia, so the T cells may come from the graft donor. Written as DNA, the CDR3 is TGTGCCAGCAGCCCCAGCTTTGGACTCCAAAACAATCAGCCCCAGCATTTT. Residues: CASSPSFGLQNNQPQHF.